The clone carrying this T cell receptor (beta chain) was counted between two and nine times. The V and J ends lost 0 bases and 5 bases respectively, with 15 bases between them. The CDR3 loop spans 16 amino acids. Germline V lookup: CDR1 SGHTS, CDR2 YDEGEE. Data came from immunoSEQ multiplex PCR; TCRdb stores just in-frame clones and leaves some out. The sample records some 76,000 clones, roughly 80% being singletons. The sample comes from a study of radiation and T cells in renal cell carcinoma. Time point defined: blood 2 weeks post-SBRT. Treatment meaning: 15 Gy SBRT to primary tumor, nephrectomy 4 weeks later.

This receptor was identified in a man aged 55 to 70 with renal cell carcinoma. This rearrangement joins TRBV5-8 to TRBJ2-1, with a possible D match to TRBD2 (6 bases). Sequenced here: blood, sampled from a patient whose treatment included radiotherapy and nephrectomy. CDR3 coding DNA: TGTGCCAGCAGCTTGGGGCGGGGCTGGTTCAACAATGAGCAGTTCTTC. Translated, it gives CASSLGRGWFNNEQFF.